These 18 T cell receptor beta chains share one sample of origin, sequenced in a study of T cell responses to AZD1222 COVID-19 vaccine. Profiled with immunoSEQ multiplex PCR; TCRdb holds only in-frame clones, not every one. The table has more than 70,000 clones, roughly 90% seen once. The source was peripheral blood, collected on day 0 of MenACWY control vaccination. These receptors were taken from an adult in good health.

The V gene is TRBV5-4, the J gene TRBJ1-3; D is unclear. V was cut by 0 bases and J by 0 bases, with 7 bases left in between. This CDR3 comprises 15 residues. Germline V CDR1 and CDR2: SGHNT, YYREEE (reference sequence). The CDR3 sequence is CASSLAMSSGNTIYF. CDR3 DNA sequence: TGTGCCAGCAGCTTGGCCATGAGCTCTGGAAACACCATATATTTT.

This rearrangement joins TRBV3-1 (or the pseudogene TRBV3-2) to TRBJ2-1; D not certain. V lost 2 bases, J lost 9 bases, and 5 bases lay in between. The CDR3 extends over 11 amino acids. Germline V lookup: CDR1 LGHDT, CDR2 YNNKEL (reference sequence). CDR3 DNA sequence: TGTGCCAGCAGCCAAAGTGGTGAGCAGTTCTTC. Translated: CASSQSGEQFF.

The CDR3 DNA reads as TGTGCCACCCGGGAGGGGAATCAACTAGTCGATGAAAAACTGTTTTTT. It yields the protein CATREGNQLVDEKLFF. V and J are TRBV15 and TRBJ1-4; D is perhaps TRBD1 (5 bases). From germline, CDR1 is LNHNV and CDR2 YYDKDF (reference sequence). There are 16 residues in the CDR3. Trimming took off 8 bases at V and 6 bases at J, with 22 bases between the two ends.

V gene TRBV11-3 combines with J gene TRBJ2-3; the match to TRBD2 covers 8 bases. Unmatched junction bases numbered 8, after V lost 1 base and J lost 5 bases. This CDR3 spans 16 amino acids. Germline V gene sequence: CDR1 SGHNT, CDR2 YENEEA. The CDR3 sequence: CASSLGDGGAVDTQYF. The CDR3 DNA reads as TGTGCCAGCAGCTTAGGGGACGGGGGGGCGGTAGATACGCAGTATTTT.

This clone was detected a few times. The chain recombines TRBV27 with TRBJ2-2; either TRBD1 or TRBD2 may fit D (5 bases each). Trimming shortened V by 6 bases and J by 0 bases, and 11 bases separated the two germline ends. CDR3 length: 15 residues. Germline V gene sequence: CDR1 MNHEY, CDR2 SMNVEV (reference sequence). CDR3: CASSPGTANTGELFF. In nucleotides, the CDR3 is TGTGCCAGCAGCCCAGGGACGGCGAACACCGGGGAGCTGTTTTTT.

This clone was detected once. The V gene is TRBV7-9, the J gene TRBJ1-4; a weak D match, TRBD1 (5 bases). V was clipped by 5 bases and J by 8 bases, with 18 bases between them. The CDR3 sequence is 15 residues long. CDR1 is SEHNR and CDR2 is FQNEAQ in the germline V gene (reference sequence). CDR3 DNA sequence: TGTGCCAGCAGCCGCAGGGTTCCCGATGGAGAAAAACTGTTTTTT. It translates to CASSRRVPDGEKLFF.

In this sample, this clone turned up once. J is TRBJ1-3 and V is TRBV5-8, with no clear D. Germline V lookup: CDR1 SGHTS, CDR2 YDEGEE. Trimming pared 2 bases from V and 0 bases from J, leaving 12 bases between. The CDR3 is made up of 16 amino acids. The CDR3 bases are TGTGCCAGCAGCTTTGGAGGGATGAGCTCTGGAAACACCATATATTTT. It codes for CASSFGGMSSGNTIYF.

Written as DNA, the CDR3 is TGTGCCAGCAGCCAAGATTACAACCGGGACACGGTCTATAATGAAAAACTGTTTTTT. Translation gives CASSQDYNRDTVYNEKLFF. The chain is built from TRBV14 and TRBJ1-4, with D maybe TRBD1 (6 bases). The CDR3 has 19 residues. Germline V lookup: CDR1 SGHDN, CDR2 FVKESK. V lost 0 bases to trimming and J lost 4 bases, with 21 bases between them.

V usage is TRBV24-1 and J usage is TRBJ2-2; D perhaps matches TRBD2 (5 bases). Germline assignment: CDR1 KGHDR and CDR2 SFDVKD. This CDR3 is 13 amino acids long. V was clipped by 2 bases and J by 8 bases, with 8 bases between them. DNA of the CDR3: TGTGCCACCAGTGATTGGACTGGTGGGGAGCTGTTTTTT. Protein: CATSDWTGGELFF.

The genes are TRBV6-9 and TRBJ2-7; no clear D gene. CDR1 MNHGY and CDR2 SVAAGI come from the germline V gene. V lost 4 bases to trimming and J lost 10 bases, with 20 bases between them. This CDR3 region has 14 residues. This chain's CDR3 is CASSSVGRFLRQYF. DNA for the CDR3: TGTGCCAGCAGTTCAGTCGGCAGATTTCTCCGACAGTACTTC.

This clone was seen a handful of times. The CDR3 protein is CASANPRNTIYF. The CDR3 nucleotides are TGTGCCAGCGCCAATCCCAGGAACACCATATATTTT. The V gene is TRBV3-1 (or the pseudogene TRBV3-2), the J gene TRBJ1-3, with D uncertain. Germline V gives CDR1 LGHDT, CDR2 YNNKEL (reference sequence). The CDR3 runs to 12 residues. The germline V and J ends were trimmed by 8 bases and 7 bases, with 12 bases remaining between them.

The chain employs TRBV9 and TRBJ1-2, with 10 positions matching TRBD1. Germline V lookup: CDR1 SGDLS, CDR2 YYNGEE. The CDR3 extends over 15 amino acids. The V and J ends lost 3 bases and 3 bases, in that order; junction bases with no gene match: 5. The CDR3 sequence is CASSAPGTGDYGYTF. In DNA form, the CDR3 reads TGTGCCAGCAGCGCCCCCGGGACAGGGGACTATGGCTACACCTTC.

The table lists this clone with a count of one. The chain is built from TRBV2 and TRBJ2-3, with 7 bases identical to TRBD2. The CDR3 is 14 residues long. J gave up 1 base and V 6 bases, and 4 bases lay outside the gene matches. Germline CDR1 reads SNHLY; CDR2 reads FYNNEI. The CDR3 reads CASRESGGTDTQYF. The CDR3 DNA reads TGTGCCAGCAGAGAGAGCGGGGGCACAGATACGCAGTATTTT.

The V gene is TRBV21-1, the J gene TRBJ2-3; the table's D call TRBD1 went unverified against the DNA. TRBV21-1 is classified as a pseudogene. The CDR3 is made up of 14 amino acids. DNA for the CDR3: TGTGCCAGCAGCATAGGACAGGGCTCAGATACGCAGTATTTT. Its translation is CASSIGQGSDTQYF.

The chain recombines TRBV6-1 with TRBJ1-5; perhaps TRBD1 as D (5 bases). The V and J ends lost 2 bases and 7 bases respectively, with 18 bases between them. The length of the CDR3 is 16 residues. Per the germline V gene, CDR1 is MNHNS and CDR2 is SASEGT. The CDR3 nucleotides read TGTGCCAGCAGTGAAAAGCCTCCCAGGACACCCCAGCCCCAGCATTTT. Its translation is CASSEKPPRTPQPQHF.

J is TRBJ1-4 and V is TRBV7-9; D not certain. V was clipped by 1 base and J by 3 bases, with 12 bases between them. Germline lookup yields CDR1 SEHNR and CDR2 FQNEAQ (reference sequence). The CDR3 is 16 residues long. Written as DNA, the CDR3 is TGTGCCAGCAGCTTAGGATCATACTTGGCTAATGAAAAACTGTTTTTT. Protein product: CASSLGSYLANEKLFF.

The gene calls are TRBV27 and TRBJ1-6, with D unresolved. CDR1 is MNHEY and CDR2 is SMNVEV in the germline V gene (reference sequence). CDR3 length equals 15 residues. The V end was cut by 4 bases, the J end by 5 bases, with 12 bases between. CDR3 sequence reads: CASSSGDTNNSPLHF. The CDR3 DNA is TGTGCCAGCAGTTCCGGAGACACAAATAATTCACCCCTCCACTTT.

The rearrangement links TRBV12-5 to TRBJ1-1, with 7 bases fitting TRBD1. The CDR3 extends over 16 amino acids. Germline loops: CDR1 LGHNT, CDR2 FRNRAP. The ends lost 3 bases at V and 10 bases at J; junction bases unmatched: 17. CDR3 sequence reads: CASGLVTGRLVVGAFF. Written as DNA, the CDR3 is TGTGCTAGTGGTTTAGTGACAGGGCGCCTTGTGGTAGGAGCTTTCTTT.